This T cell receptor (beta chain) emerged from a study of shared clonotypes between healthy human individuals. Study context: Donors were a couple of women and a few men aged 18 to 49. CD4 naive and CD4 memory each took three plates per donor, while CD8 naive took two and CD8 memory one.

The table came from immunoSEQ multiplex PCR; TCRdb's copy has only in-frame clones and leaves some out. This sample yields about 600,000 clones, of which 95% to 96% are seen a single time; over 0.09% belongs to the top ten. In the case of this clone: Its antigen remains unidentified.

Cells designated naive CD8 were CD45RO-negative and were positively selected for CCR7, with terminally differentiated effector memory CD45RA+ cells excluded. Adults of Caucasian background living in Nashville, Tennessee made up all donors. Findings and limits, study-wide: Sharing across four donors was seen in 4% to 5.5% of naive CD4 clonotypes.

Between the trimmed V and J ends, which lost 6 bases and 3 bases, there was a span of 14 bases. CDR1 is SNHLY and CDR2 is FYNNEI in the germline V gene. The CDR3 length is 15 residues. The sequenced sample was naive CD8+ T cells sorted from blood. The V gene is TRBV2, the J gene TRBJ2-2; a possible D gene is TRBD2 (5 bases). The TCR originated in a woman aged 25 to 39 in good health. The CDR3 sequence: CASRGIASDTGELFF. CDR3 in DNA: TGTGCCAGCAGAGGGATAGCGAGTGACACCGGGGAGCTGTTTTTT.